The 10 T cell receptor beta chains listed next were all sequenced from one sample in a study of T-cell memory formation after mild COVID-19 (dated by TCRdb to the early 2020s). Preparation of the library involved 5' RACE. TCRdb shows the sequencer as Illumina NovaSeq 6000. In TCRdb, the public reads were trimmed at Q25 with fastp and aligned with MiXCR, with productive beta chains retained. Rows merge per CDR3 protein into single entries with the most common DNA and genes. This sample has over 150,000 distinct CDR3 sequences in its table, and roughly 18% of those were observed once. The top ten clonotypes cover roughly 3.7% of the sample. The sample comprised PBMCs or a T cell subset sorted from them (not recorded which). The receptors shown here come from a young man who had mild COVID-19 (a few samples of this study predate the infection). The sample titles of this study are shuffled in the database, so cell type and time point are left out; the donor was told from shared clones.

The chain employs TRBV7-2 and TRBJ2-3; TRBD2 matches 11 bases. The CDR3 has 16 amino acids. Trimming removed 4 bases from V and 1 base from J; junction bases left unmatched: 4. CDR1 and CDR2 from the germline V gene are SGHTA and FQGNSA. CDR3 bases: TGTGCCAGCAGCTACCAGACTAGCGGGGGCACAGATACGCAGTATTTT. Protein sequence: CASSYQTSGGTDTQYF.

V usage is TRBV3-1 and J usage is TRBJ2-1; unclear D gene. Per the germline V gene, CDR1 is LGHDT and CDR2 is YNNKEL (reference sequence). V shed 4 bases and J shed 8 bases, with 12 bases lying between them. This CDR3 is built from 13 residues. The CDR3 loop reads CASSPHAVHEQFF. For the CDR3, the DNA is TGTGCCAGCAGCCCTCACGCGGTACATGAGCAGTTCTTC.

The chain is built from TRBV12-3 or TRBV12-4 and TRBJ1-1; 7 positions agree with TRBD1. The CDR3 runs 16 residues. V shed 7 bases and J 4 bases; nucleotides not matched to a gene: 15. CDR3 sequence: CASTLFGIRQGTEAFF. The DNA of the CDR3 is TGTGCCAGCACACTATTCGGTATTCGACAGGGCACTGAAGCTTTCTTT.

J is TRBJ1-5 and V is TRBV24-1; D might be TRBD1 (6 bases). With 5 bases removed from V and 5 bases from J, the gap between germline ends came to 21 bases. Germline V gene data show CDR1 as KGHDR and CDR2 as SFDVKD. The CDR3 loop spans 17 amino acids. The CDR3 loop reads CATSVGPGQKMDQPQHF. Written as DNA, the CDR3 is TGTGCCACCAGTGTTGGGCCGGGACAAAAAATGGATCAGCCCCAGCATTTT.

The sample holds a few counts of this clonotype. The rearrangement joins TRBV7-9 to TRBJ2-2; unclear D gene. The CDR3 length is 13 residues. Germline CDR1 reads SEHNR; CDR2 reads FQNEAQ (reference sequence). Trimming removed 4 bases from V and 7 bases from J, with 10 bases in between. This CDR3 reads CASSSGRVGELFF. The CDR3 DNA follows: TGTGCCAGCAGCTCCGGTAGGGTCGGGGAGCTGTTTTTT.

This clonotype was detected only a few times. V usage is TRBV7-9 and J usage is TRBJ2-2; D gene unclear. CDR3 size: 12 residues. V lost 3 bases to trimming and J lost 7 bases, with 6 bases between them. CDR1 SEHNR and CDR2 FQNEAQ come from the germline V gene (reference sequence). As DNA, the CDR3 is TGTGCCAGCAGCTTTTCGCACGGGGAGCTGTTTTTT. Protein: CASSFSHGELFF.

This clonotype was recorded a few times. The rearrangement joins TRBV5-1 to TRBJ2-3; 7 nucleotides align to TRBD2. Germline values: CDR1 SGHRS, CDR2 YFSETQ. The ends lost 6 bases at V and 3 bases at J; junction bases unmatched: 13. The CDR3 contains 16 residues. DNA of the CDR3: TGCGCCAGCACCCCCCCGGGGGGTAGCGGAACAGATACGCAGTATTTT. Its protein is CASTPPGGSGTDTQYF.

This sequence joins TRBV27 and TRBJ1-2, with unresolved D. Trimming shortened V by 7 bases and J by 8 bases, and 17 bases separated the two germline ends. The CDR3 loop spans 13 amino acids. In germline, CDR1 is MNHEY, CDR2 SMNVEV (reference sequence). CDR3 coding DNA: TGTGCCAGCACCCTGCGAGGGTCAGGAGGCTACACCTTC. This translates into CASTLRGSGGYTF.

This clonotype was observed at least ten times. At one end, the junction sequence differs from germline, possibly due to a read error. The rearrangement joins TRBV6-2 or TRBV6-3 to TRBJ1-1; 7 bases are shared with TRBD1. The CDR3 is made up of 13 amino acids. The germline gives CDR1 MNHEY, CDR2 SVGEGT. In nucleotides, the CDR3 is TGCGCCAGCAGCTACAGGGGAGGCACTGAAGCTTTCTTT. This encodes CASSYRGGTEAFF.

The table lists this clonotype with a few counts. J is TRBJ1-6 and V is TRBV4-1, with 9 bases identical to TRBD1. CDR3 size: 16 residues. CDR1 is MGHRA and CDR2 is YSYEKL in the germline V gene. Unmatched junction bases numbered 9, after V lost 4 bases and J lost 8 bases. This chain's CDR3 is CASSRGGQGWDSPLHF. CDR3 in DNA: TGCGCCAGCAGCCGGGGGGGACAGGGTTGGGATTCACCCCTCCACTTT.